The 21 T cell receptor beta chains below were found in one sample sequenced in a study of T-cell reconstitution after alpha-beta-depleted transplantation in children. Preparation of the TCRbeta library was carried out with unique molecular identifiers. Each CDR3 protein gets one entry after TCRdb re-called the PCR reads with MiXCR. The sample yields tens of thousands of distinct CDR3 sequences, 4% to 5% seen once. Sequencing was performed on PBMCs, mostly from graft donor cells, taken 180 days after TCRalphabeta/CD19-depleted stem cell transplant. The origin of the receptors is a boy younger than two who had a stem cell transplant for acute myeloid leukemia, so the T cells may come from the graft donor.

This clonotype rates as medium-sized. The rearrangement joins TRBV12-3 or TRBV12-4 to TRBJ2-5, with D possibly being TRBD1 or TRBD2 (5 bases each). V was pared by 5 bases and J by 0 bases, with 13 bases between. The CDR3 totals 15 residues. CDR3 nucleotides: TGTGCCAGCAGTCTACTACTAGGGGACCAAGAGACCCAGTACTTC. This translates into CASSLLLGDQETQYF.

This clonotype was observed many times. The rearrangement uses TRBV7-2 and TRBJ2-5; 12 nucleotides match TRBD2. V lost 0 bases, J lost 5 bases, and 7 bases stayed unmatched. CDR3 size: 17 residues. CDR1 and CDR2 (germline): SGHTA, FQGNSA. The DNA for the CDR3 is TGTGCCAGCAGCTTAGCCCCCCTAGCGGGGGGGAGGGAGACCCAGTACTTC. Its translation: CASSLAPLAGGRETQYF.

This clonotype was found a few times. The J gene is TRBJ2-3, the V gene TRBV20-1, with 9 nucleotides matching TRBD2. The CDR3 loop spans 14 amino acids. CDR1 is DFQATT, CDR2 SNEGSKA, per germline (reference sequence). V dropped 4 bases and J dropped 2; count of bases not matched to a gene: 4. The CDR3 coding sequence is TGCAGTGCTAATAGCGGGGGAAACACAGATACGCAGTATTTT. Translating it yields CSANSGGNTDTQYF.

This clonotype was seen many times. V usage is TRBV20-1 and J usage is TRBJ1-2; no clear D. The length of the CDR3 is 11 residues. In germline, CDR1 is DFQATT, CDR2 SNEGSKA (reference sequence). Between the trimmed V and J ends, which lost 8 bases and 10 bases, there was a span of 17 bases. CDR3 in amino acids: CSTYTGRDYTF. The DNA for the CDR3 is TGCAGTACATACACCGGACGTGACTACACCTTC.

Notes on this clonotype: This may arise from a read error, as a much more abundant clone is one base away. The chain has TRBV6-1 and TRBJ1-2; the D is unclear. The CDR3 runs 11 residues. From germline, CDR1 is MNHNS and CDR2 SASEGT. Trimming took off 6 bases at V and 8 bases at J, with 10 bases between the two ends. The CDR3 DNA sequence: TGTGCCAGCAGCGGCGGGCTCGGCTACACCTTC. It is translated as CASSGGLGYTF.

This clonotype was counted many times. The chain joins TRBV20-1 to TRBJ2-3, with D perhaps matching TRBD2 (6 bases). Germline assignment: CDR1 DFQATT and CDR2 SNEGSKA (reference sequence). CDR3 length: 12 residues. Trimming stripped 4 bases from V and 5 bases from J, with 10 bases between. This chain's CDR3 is CSAMTRGDTQYF. The CDR3, as DNA: TGCAGTGCTATGACTAGAGGAGATACGCAGTATTTT.

The table lists this clonotype with many counts. The chain links TRBV29-1 to TRBJ1-2, with unresolved D. Trimming pared 8 bases from V and 4 bases from J, leaving 14 bases between. Germline V gives CDR1 SQVTM, CDR2 ANQGSEA. This CDR3 is built from 12 residues. CDR3 DNA: TGCAGCCTTGGCTCCCCAGGCTATGGCTACACCTTC. Encoded protein: CSLGSPGYGYTF.

Ten or more counts support this clonotype. V and J are TRBV9 and TRBJ2-1; tentatively, D is TRBD1 (6 bases). Trimming pared 3 bases from V and 8 bases from J, leaving 9 bases between. Germline-derived CDR1 and CDR2 are SGDLS and YYNGEE. The CDR3 sequence is 12 residues long. Written as DNA, the CDR3 is TGTGCCAGCAGCGCCAGGGGCCATGAGCAGTTCTTC. As protein: CASSARGHEQFF.

This clonotype has a count of ten or more. This rearrangement joins TRBV25-1 to TRBJ2-3; either TRBD1 or TRBD2 may supply D (6 bases each). The CDR3 is 15 amino acids. Germline V lookup: CDR1 MGHDK, CDR2 SYGVNS. The germline V and J ends were trimmed by 0 bases and 8 bases, with 15 bases remaining between them. The CDR3 coding sequence is TGTGCCAGCAGTGAATATAGGGGGGATCAGACTACGCAGTATTTT. It is translated as CASSEYRGDQTTQYF.

There are many counts of this clonotype. The chain recombines TRBV12-3 or TRBV12-4 with TRBJ2-4, with D perhaps TRBD1 (5 bases). There are 15 residues in the CDR3. With 6 bases removed from V and 0 bases from J, the gap between germline ends came to 12 bases. The CDR3 here is CASSDSPLAKNIQYF. CDR3 in DNA: TGTGCCAGCAGCGACAGTCCGCTAGCCAAAAACATTCAGTACTTC.

The chain links TRBV4-3 to TRBJ2-3; D perhaps matches TRBD1 (6 bases). Trimming pared 0 bases from V and 12 bases from J, leaving 28 bases between. This CDR3 is built from 18 residues. Germline CDR1 LGHNA, CDR2 YSLEER. This CDR3 is CASSQDGDDRRVRGTQYF. In nucleotides, the CDR3 is TGCGCCAGCAGCCAAGATGGAGACGACAGGCGGGTTCGGGGTACACAGTATTTT.

Ten or more counts support this clonotype. CDR3 coding DNA: TGTGCCAGCACCAGACAGGGGGCTTCCTACAATGAGCAGTTCTTC. This sequence encodes CASTRQGASYNEQFF. This rearrangement joins TRBV6-5 to TRBJ2-1; 10 bases fit TRBD1. The CDR3 runs to 15 residues. CDR1 MNHEY and CDR2 SVGAGI come from the germline V gene. Trimming cost V 7 bases and J 1 base; bases outside gene matches: 4.

This clonotype was counted at least ten times. Here the CDR3 DNA reads TGTGCCAGCAGCTTAGTGGGGGCGCAGGCCTATGGCTACACCTTC. This codes for CASSLVGAQAYGYTF. J is TRBJ1-2 and V is TRBV7-2; a possible D gene is TRBD1 (6 bases). CDR1 and CDR2 from the germline V gene are SGHTA and FQGNSA. V was clipped by 1 base and J by 4 bases, with 13 bases between them. This CDR3 is 15 amino acids long.

In this sample, this clonotype turned up many times. The chain employs TRBV5-1 and TRBJ2-1; 10 nucleotides align to TRBD2. Germline V lookup: CDR1 SGHRS, CDR2 YFSETQ. This CDR3 contains 19 residues. J was trimmed by 0 bases and V by 1 base; bases with no gene match: 10. The CDR3, as DNA: TGCGCCAGCAGCTTGAGGTTAGCGGGGGGTGCAAGCTCCTACAATGAGCAGTTCTTC. Translation gives CASSLRLAGGASSYNEQFF.

This clonotype was found many times. The V call is TRBV4-2, the J call TRBJ2-3; tentatively, D is TRBD1 or TRBD2 (5 bases each). Germline V gene data show CDR1 as LGHNA and CDR2 as YNFKEQ. Trimming stripped 1 base from V and 6 bases from J, with 17 bases between. CDR3 size: 16 residues. CDR3 residues: CASSQGAREGFDTQYF. The CDR3 region has the DNA TGTGCCAGCAGCCAAGGGGCTAGAGAGGGGTTCGATACGCAGTATTTT.

This clonotype was counted many times. CDR3 sequence (DNA): TGCGCCAGCAGCTCGACAGGGGGCAGCTACAATGAGCAGTTCTTC. It codes for CASSSTGGSYNEQFF. This sequence joins TRBV5-1 and TRBJ2-1; the match to TRBD1 covers 10 bases. After removal of 3 bases from V and 3 bases from J, the junction contained 3 bases not matched to a gene. Germline CDR1 is SGHRS and CDR2 is YFSETQ. CDR3 length: 15 amino acids.

This clonotype was counted many times. The chain is built from TRBV7-9 and TRBJ2-7; possibly TRBD1 for D (5 bases). Trimming stripped 1 base from V and 7 bases from J, with 8 bases between. The CDR3 is 12 residues long. CDR1 and CDR2 from the germline V gene are SEHNR and FQNEAQ (reference sequence). The CDR3 loop reads CASSLDSGEQYV. The CDR3 nucleotides are TGTGCCAGCAGCTTAGATTCAGGGGAGCAGTACGTC.

At least ten counts were recorded for this clonotype. This sequence joins TRBV12-3 or TRBV12-4 and TRBJ2-3; D may be TRBD1 (6 bases). The CDR3 loop spans 12 amino acids. V lost 8 bases to trimming and J lost 1 base, with 7 bases between them. As DNA, the CDR3 is TGTGCCAGCGGGGGCCGCACAGATACGCAGTATTTT. Amino acids: CASGGRTDTQYF.

This clonotype was recorded at least ten times. Here the CDR3 reads CASSRKETQYF. DNA of the CDR3: TGTGCCAGCTCTAGGAAAGAGACCCAGTACTTC. V and J are TRBV18 and TRBJ2-5; D is undetermined. This CDR3 region has 11 residues. Germline V gives CDR1 KGHSH, CDR2 LQKENI. Trimming pared 6 bases from V and 3 bases from J, leaving 5 bases between.

This clonotype showed up many times. The chain joins TRBV29-1 to TRBJ1-1; 7 positions agree with TRBD1. The J segment lost 0 bases and the V segment lost 8 bases, leaving 18 bases of the junction unmatched. The CDR3 has 17 residues. Germline assignment: CDR1 SQVTM and CDR2 ANQGSEA. The CDR3 DNA follows: TGCAGCCCTTCCCTCCCGCGCAGGGGGGGGATGAACACTGAAGCTTTCTTT. It specifies CSPSLPRRGGMNTEAFF.

This clonotype was seen many times. This chain uses TRBV7-2 with TRBJ2-5, with 7 bases lining up with TRBD2. This CDR3 spans 14 amino acids. V gave up 4 bases and J gave up 4 bases; unmatched junction bases: 6. The germline V gene has CDR1 SGHTA and CDR2 FQGNSA. CDR3 protein: CASSSFPGGETQYF. CDR3 DNA: TGTGCCAGCAGCTCCTTCCCGGGAGGAGAGACCCAGTACTTC.